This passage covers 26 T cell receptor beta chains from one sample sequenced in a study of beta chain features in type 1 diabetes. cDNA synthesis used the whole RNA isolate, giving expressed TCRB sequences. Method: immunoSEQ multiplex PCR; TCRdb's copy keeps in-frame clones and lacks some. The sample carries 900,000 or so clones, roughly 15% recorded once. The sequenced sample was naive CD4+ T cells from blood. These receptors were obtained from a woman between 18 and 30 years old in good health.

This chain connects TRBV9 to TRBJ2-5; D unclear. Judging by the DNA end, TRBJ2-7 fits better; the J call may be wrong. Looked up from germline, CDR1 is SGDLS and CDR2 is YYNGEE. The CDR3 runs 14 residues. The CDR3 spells CASSVGGPSYEQYF. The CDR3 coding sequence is TGTGCCAGCAGCGTAGGTGGGCCAAGCTACGAGCAGTACTTC.

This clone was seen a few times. The CDR3: CASSYSFAGGSEQFF. The CDR3 DNA follows: TGTGCCAGCAGTTACTCTTTTGCCGGGGGGAGTGAGCAGTTCTTC. The V gene is TRBV6-5, the J gene TRBJ2-1; TRBD2 agrees at 7 bases. J lost 9 bases, V lost 0 bases, and 8 bases had no gene match. Germline CDR1 and CDR2: MNHEY and SVGAGI. The CDR3 has 15 residues.

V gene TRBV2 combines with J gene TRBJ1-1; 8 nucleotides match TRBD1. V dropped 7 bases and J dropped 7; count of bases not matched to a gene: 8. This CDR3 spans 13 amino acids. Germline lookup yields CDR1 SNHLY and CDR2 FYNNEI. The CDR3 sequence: CASIPDRGGEAFF. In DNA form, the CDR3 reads TGTGCCAGCATCCCCGACAGGGGTGGTGAAGCTTTCTTT. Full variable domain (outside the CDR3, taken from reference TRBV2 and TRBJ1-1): EPEVTQTPSHQVTQMGQEVILRCVPISNHLYFYWYRQILGQKVEFLVSFYNNEISEKSEIFDDQFSVERPDGSNFTLKIRSTKLEDSAMYFCASIPDRGGEAFFGQGTRLTVV.

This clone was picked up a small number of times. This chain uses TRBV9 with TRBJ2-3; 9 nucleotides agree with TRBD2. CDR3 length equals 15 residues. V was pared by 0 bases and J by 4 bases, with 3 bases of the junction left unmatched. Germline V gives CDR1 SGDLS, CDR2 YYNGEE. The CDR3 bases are TGTGCCAGCAGCGTAGGTGGCGGGAGGGCAGATACGCAGTATTTT. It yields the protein CASSVGGGRADTQYF.

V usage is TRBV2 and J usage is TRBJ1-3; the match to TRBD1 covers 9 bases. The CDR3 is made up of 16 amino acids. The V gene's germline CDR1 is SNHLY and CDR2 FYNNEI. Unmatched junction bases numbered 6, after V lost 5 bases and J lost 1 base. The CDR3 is CASSYGTGSSGNTIYF. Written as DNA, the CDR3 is TGTGCCAGCAGTTACGGGACAGGGAGTTCTGGAAACACCATATATTTT.

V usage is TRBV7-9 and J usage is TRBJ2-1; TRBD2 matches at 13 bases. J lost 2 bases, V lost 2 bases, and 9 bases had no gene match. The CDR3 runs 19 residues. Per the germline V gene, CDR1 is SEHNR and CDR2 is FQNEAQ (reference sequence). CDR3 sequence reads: CASSLSGPGTSGTYNEQFF. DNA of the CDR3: TGTGCCAGCAGCTTAAGTGGTCCCGGGACTAGCGGGACCTACAATGAGCAGTTCTTC.

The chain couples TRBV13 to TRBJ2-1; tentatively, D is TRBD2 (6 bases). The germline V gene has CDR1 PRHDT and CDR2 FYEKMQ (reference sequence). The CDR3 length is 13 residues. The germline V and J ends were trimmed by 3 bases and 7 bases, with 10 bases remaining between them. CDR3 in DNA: TGTGCCAGCAGCTTGGGACTCTTTAATGAGCAGTTCTTC. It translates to CASSLGLFNEQFF.

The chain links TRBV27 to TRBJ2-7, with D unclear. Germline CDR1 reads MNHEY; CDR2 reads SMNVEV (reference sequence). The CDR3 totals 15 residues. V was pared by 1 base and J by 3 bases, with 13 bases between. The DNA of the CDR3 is TGTGCCAGCAGTTTATTCAGTAGGGCCCTCTACGAGCAGTACTTC. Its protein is CASSLFSRALYEQYF.

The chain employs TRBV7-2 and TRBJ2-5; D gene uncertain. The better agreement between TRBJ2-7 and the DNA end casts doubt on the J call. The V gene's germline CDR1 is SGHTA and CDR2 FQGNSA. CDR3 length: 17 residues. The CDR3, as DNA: TGTGCCAGCAGCTTAGTGTCTGGCGGAGTAAACTCCTACGAGCAGTACTTC. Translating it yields CASSLVSGGVNSYEQYF.

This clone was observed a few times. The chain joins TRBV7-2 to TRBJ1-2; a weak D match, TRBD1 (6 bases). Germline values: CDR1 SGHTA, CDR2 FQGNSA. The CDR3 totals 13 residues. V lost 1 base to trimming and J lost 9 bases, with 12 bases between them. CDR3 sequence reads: CASSLVLQGSYTF. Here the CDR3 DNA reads TGTGCCAGCAGCTTAGTCCTCCAGGGGAGCTACACCTTC.

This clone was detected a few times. CDR3 nucleotide sequence: TGTGCCAGCAGGGGAGCTGGGGCCAACGTCCTGACTTTC. Protein: CASRGAGANVLTF. The V call is TRBV5-8, the J call TRBJ2-6; D might be TRBD2 (5 bases). V was trimmed by 5 bases and J by 2 bases, leaving 5 bases between them. Looked up from germline, CDR1 is SGHTS and CDR2 is YDEGEE. This CDR3 is built from 13 residues.

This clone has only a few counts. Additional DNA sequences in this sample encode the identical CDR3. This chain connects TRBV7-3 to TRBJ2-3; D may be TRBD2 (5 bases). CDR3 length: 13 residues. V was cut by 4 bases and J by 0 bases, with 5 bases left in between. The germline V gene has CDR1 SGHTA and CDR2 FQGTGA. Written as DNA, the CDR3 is TGTGCCAGCAGCTCGGGGAGCACAGATACGCAGTATTTT. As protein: CASSSGSTDTQYF.

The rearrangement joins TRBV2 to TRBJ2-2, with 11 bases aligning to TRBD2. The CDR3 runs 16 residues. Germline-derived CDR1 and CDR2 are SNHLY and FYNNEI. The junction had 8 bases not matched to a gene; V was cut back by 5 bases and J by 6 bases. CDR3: CASSTSGGGVSGELFF. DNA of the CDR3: TGTGCCAGCAGTACTAGCGGGGGCGGCGTCTCCGGGGAGCTGTTTTTT.

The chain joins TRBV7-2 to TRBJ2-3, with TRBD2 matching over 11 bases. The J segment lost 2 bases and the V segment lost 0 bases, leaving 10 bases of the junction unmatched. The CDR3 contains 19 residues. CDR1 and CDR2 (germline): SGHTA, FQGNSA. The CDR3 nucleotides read TGTGCCAGCAGCTTAGCGATTCTGGGACTAGCGGTTTACACAGATACGCAGTATTTT. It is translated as CASSLAILGLAVYTDTQYF.

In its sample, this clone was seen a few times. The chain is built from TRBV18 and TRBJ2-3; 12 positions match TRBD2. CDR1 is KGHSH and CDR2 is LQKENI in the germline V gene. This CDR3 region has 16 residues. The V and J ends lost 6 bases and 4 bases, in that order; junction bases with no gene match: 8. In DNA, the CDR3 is TGTGCCAGCTCGAAGACTAGCGGGAGTACCTCAGATACGCAGTATTTT. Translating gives CASSKTSGSTSDTQYF.

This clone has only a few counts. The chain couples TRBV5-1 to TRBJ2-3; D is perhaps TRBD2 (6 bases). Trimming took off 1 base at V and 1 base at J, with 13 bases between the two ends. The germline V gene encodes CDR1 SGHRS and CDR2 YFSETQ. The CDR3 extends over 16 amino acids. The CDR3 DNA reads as TGCGCCAGCAGCTTGCTCCGGGGGTCGGGCACAGATACGCAGTATTTT. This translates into CASSLLRGSGTDTQYF. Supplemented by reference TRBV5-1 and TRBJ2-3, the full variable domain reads KAGVTQTPRYLIKTRGQQVTLSCSPISGHRSVSWYQQTPGQGLQFLFEYFSETQRNKGNFPGRFSGRQFSNSRSEMNVSTLELGDSALYLCASSLLRGSGTDTQYFGPGTRLTVL.

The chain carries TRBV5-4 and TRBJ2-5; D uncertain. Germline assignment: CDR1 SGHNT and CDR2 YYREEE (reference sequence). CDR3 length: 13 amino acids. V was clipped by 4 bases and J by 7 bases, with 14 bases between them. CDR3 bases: TGTGCCAGCAGCCACCTCGGGCGTAGGACCCAGTACTTC. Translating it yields CASSHLGRRTQYF.

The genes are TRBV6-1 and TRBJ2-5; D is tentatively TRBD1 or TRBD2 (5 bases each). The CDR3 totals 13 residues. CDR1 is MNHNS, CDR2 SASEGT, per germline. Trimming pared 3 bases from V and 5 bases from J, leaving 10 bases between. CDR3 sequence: CASSEGTAETQYF. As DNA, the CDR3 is TGTGCCAGCAGTGAGGGGACGGCGGAGACCCAGTACTTC.

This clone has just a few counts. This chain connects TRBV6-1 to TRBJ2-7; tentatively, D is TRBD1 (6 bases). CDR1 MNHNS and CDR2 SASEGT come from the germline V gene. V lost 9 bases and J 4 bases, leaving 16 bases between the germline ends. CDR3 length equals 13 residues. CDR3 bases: TGTGCCAGTGATGAGACAGGAAGATACGAGCAGTACTTC. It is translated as CASDETGRYEQYF.

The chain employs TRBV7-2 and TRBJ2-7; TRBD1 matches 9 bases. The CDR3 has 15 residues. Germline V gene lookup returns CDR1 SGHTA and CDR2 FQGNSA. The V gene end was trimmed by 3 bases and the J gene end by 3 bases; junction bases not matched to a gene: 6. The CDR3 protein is CASSFLPGQGYEQYF. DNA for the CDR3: TGTGCCAGCAGCTTTCTACCGGGACAGGGCTACGAGCAGTACTTC. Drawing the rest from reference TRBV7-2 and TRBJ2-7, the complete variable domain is GAGVSQSPSNKVTEKGKDVELRCDPISGHTALYWYRQSLGQGLEFLIYFQGNSAPDKSGLPSDRFSAERTGGSVSTLTIQRTQQEDSAVYLCASSFLPGQGYEQYFGPGTRLTVT.

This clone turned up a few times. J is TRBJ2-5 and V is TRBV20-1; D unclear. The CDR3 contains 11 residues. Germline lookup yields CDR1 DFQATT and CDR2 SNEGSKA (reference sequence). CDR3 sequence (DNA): TGCAGGGCTGGGAACCAAGAGACCCAGTACTTC. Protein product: CRAGNQETQYF.

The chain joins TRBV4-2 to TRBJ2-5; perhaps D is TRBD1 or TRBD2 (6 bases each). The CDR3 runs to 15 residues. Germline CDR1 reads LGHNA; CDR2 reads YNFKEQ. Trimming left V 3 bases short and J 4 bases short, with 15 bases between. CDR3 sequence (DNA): TGTGCCAGCAGCCACCCGTATGGAGGGGGAGAGACCCAGTACTTC. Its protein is CASSHPYGGGETQYF.

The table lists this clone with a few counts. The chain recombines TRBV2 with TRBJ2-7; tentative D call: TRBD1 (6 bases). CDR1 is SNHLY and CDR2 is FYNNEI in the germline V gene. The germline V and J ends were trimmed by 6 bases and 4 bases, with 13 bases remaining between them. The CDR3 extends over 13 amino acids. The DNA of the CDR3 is TGTGCCAGCAGCCAGGGGTGGTCTTACGAGCAGTACTTC. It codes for CASSQGWSYEQYF.

CDR3 loop: CASSLHRGFRQETQYF. The CDR3 DNA follows: TGTGCCAGCAGCCTCCACCGGGGGTTCCGACAAGAGACCCAGTACTTC. The chain recombines TRBV7-2 with TRBJ2-5; D perhaps matches TRBD2 (6 bases). There are 16 residues in the CDR3. Trimming pared 5 bases from V and 2 bases from J, leaving 18 bases between. Germline lookup yields CDR1 SGHTA and CDR2 FQGNSA.

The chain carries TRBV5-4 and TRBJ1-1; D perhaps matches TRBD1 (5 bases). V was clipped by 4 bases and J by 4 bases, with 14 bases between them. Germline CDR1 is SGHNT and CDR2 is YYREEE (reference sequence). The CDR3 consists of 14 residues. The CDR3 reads CASSPAGQVTEAFF. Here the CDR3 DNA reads TGTGCCAGCAGCCCGGCGGGGCAGGTCACTGAAGCTTTCTTT.

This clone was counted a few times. Here the CDR3 DNA reads TGTGCCAGCAGCTTAGTCCCCACAGGGGGCAGTTTTGCTGAAGCTTTCTTT. Its translation: CASSLVPTGGSFAEAFF. The chain recombines TRBV7-2 with TRBJ1-1; 9 bases are shared with TRBD1. V lost 1 base and J lost 6; bases outside the gene matches: 12. This CDR3 contains 17 residues. Per germline, CDR1 SGHTA and CDR2 FQGNSA.